The 20 T cell receptor beta chains listed next were all sequenced from one sample in a study of identical twins. TCRdb analysed the 5' RACE reads with MiXCR anew, one entry per CDR3 protein. The sample lists approximately 1.8 million distinct CDR3 sequences; under 35% were seen once. Sequencing was carried out using cord blood. Receptors originate from a newborn girl in good health.

J is TRBJ2-1 and V is TRBV11-3; 12 bases are shared with TRBD2. In germline, CDR1 is SGHNT, CDR2 YENEEA. This CDR3 is 16 amino acids long. Losses at the gene ends were 5 bases for V and 5 bases for J; bases not matched to a gene: 7. The CDR3 loop is CASSHGLAGRDNEQFF. The CDR3 DNA is TGTGCCAGCAGCCACGGACTAGCGGGAAGAGACAATGAGCAGTTCTTC.

V gene TRBV20-1 combines with J gene TRBJ2-2; 14 bases are a match to TRBD2. The CDR3 is made up of 18 amino acids. Trimming took 1 base from V and 1 from J; bases not matched to a gene: 5. CDR1 and CDR2 (germline): DFQATT, SNEGSKA (reference sequence). The CDR3 sequence is CSARGPGLAGGNTGELFF. Written as DNA, the CDR3 is TGCAGTGCTAGAGGTCCCGGACTAGCGGGGGGGAACACCGGGGAGCTGTTTTTT.

The V call is TRBV30, the J call TRBJ1-2; 7 bases are a match to TRBD1. Germline values: CDR1 GTSNPN, CDR2 SVGIG (reference sequence). The CDR3 sequence is 14 residues long. V lost 5 bases and J lost 4; bases outside the gene matches: 10. The CDR3 DNA follows: TGTGCCTGGGGAACAGGGGCCCTAACCTATGGCTACACCTTC. It encodes CAWGTGALTYGYTF. The full variable domain, with the rest looked up from reference TRBV30 and TRBJ1-2, is SQTIHQWPATLVQPVGSPLSLECTVEGTSNPNLYWYRQAAGRGLQLLFYSVGIGQISSEVPQNLSASRPQDRQFILSSKKLLLSDSGFYLCAWGTGALTYGYTFGSGTRLTVV.

With regard to this clonotype: This may be a read error, as it is one base from a much larger clone. The chain recombines TRBV14 with TRBJ2-6; the D gene is possibly TRBD1 (5 bases). Germline loops: CDR1 SGHDN, CDR2 FVKESK. The CDR3 covers 16 residues. The CDR3 DNA follows: TGTGCCAGCAGCCAAAAATTTAGCTCTGGGGCCAACGTCCCGACTTTC. Protein sequence: CASSQKFSSGANVPTF.

The chain carries TRBV20-1 and TRBJ2-4, with D possibly being TRBD2 (7 bases). V was cut by 6 bases and J by 0 bases, with 15 bases left in between. The CDR3 spans 15 residues. Germline V gives CDR1 DFQATT, CDR2 SNEGSKA (reference sequence). CDR3 bases: TGCAGTGCATTACAGGGAGGGAGAGCCAAAAACATTCAGTACTTC. The encoded protein is CSALQGGRAKNIQYF.

The chain uses TRBV2 and TRBJ2-1; 8 bases agree with TRBD1. With 3 bases clipped from V and 2 bases from J, the junction kept 6 bases outside the gene matches. Germline V gene lookup returns CDR1 SNHLY and CDR2 FYNNEI. This CDR3 contains 16 residues. The CDR3 region is CASSDDDRGPYNEQFF. The CDR3, as DNA: TGTGCCAGCAGTGACGACGACAGGGGCCCCTACAATGAGCAGTTCTTC.

This clonotype was observed a single time. The V gene is TRBV28, the J gene TRBJ2-1; D uncertain. The J call may be mistaken, given a closer DNA end match to TRBJ2-7. CDR3 length: 16 residues. Germline loops: CDR1 MDHEN, CDR2 SYDVKM. CDR3 bases: TGTGCCAGCAGCTCCGGGCAAACGAGCTCCTACAATGAGCAGTACTTC. Its translation is CASSSGQTSSYNEQYF.

This chain links TRBV4-2 with TRBJ2-1, with unresolved D. CDR1 is LGHNA and CDR2 is YNFKEQ in the germline V gene. V dropped 3 bases and J dropped 10 bases, with 7 bases sitting between them. The CDR3 is 11 amino acids. CDR3 DNA: TGTGCCAGCAGCCATGTGGGGGAGCAGTTCTTC. Its protein product is CASSHVGEQFF.

This clonotype was recorded many times. V is TRBV9 and J is TRBJ2-7; D gene ambiguous. V dropped 0 bases and J dropped 2 bases, with 9 bases sitting between them. The CDR3 consists of 14 residues. From germline, CDR1 is SGDLS and CDR2 YYNGEE. The CDR3 DNA sequence: TGTGCCAGCAGCGTAGGTTTGGGGACCTACGAGCAGTACTTC. It translates to CASSVGLGTYEQYF. The full variable domain, rest sourced from reference TRBV9 and TRBJ2-7, is DSGVTQTPKHLITATGQRVTLRCSPRSGDLSVYWYQQSLDQGLQFLIQYYNGEERAKGNILERFSAQQFPDLHSELNLSSLELGDSALYFCASSVGLGTYEQYFGPGTRLTVT.

V is TRBV4-1 and J is TRBJ2-1; 9 bases align to TRBD2. The length of the CDR3 is 16 residues. The V and J ends lost 0 bases and 7 bases, in that order; junction bases with no gene match: 7. Germline-derived CDR1 and CDR2 are MGHRA and YSYEKL. This chain's CDR3 is CASSQENLAGNNEQFF. DNA for the CDR3: TGCGCCAGCAGCCAAGAAAACCTAGCGGGAAATAATGAGCAGTTCTTC.

This clonotype was observed a handful of times. The V call is TRBV20-1, the J call TRBJ2-2, with D unresolved. Deletions cut 2 bases from V and 4 bases from J, with 11 bases between. The CDR3 covers 14 residues. Per germline, CDR1 DFQATT and CDR2 SNEGSKA (reference sequence). The CDR3 protein is CSARTSRGTGELFF. For the CDR3, the DNA is TGCAGTGCTAGAACCTCGCGAGGCACCGGGGAGCTGTTTTTT.

The rearrangement uses TRBV3-1 and TRBJ2-7; no firm D call. The DNA end is a closer match to TRBJ2-5, so the J assignment may be wrong. The CDR3 totals 12 residues. Germline CDR1 reads LGHDT; CDR2 reads YNNKEL (reference sequence). The CDR3 spells CASSRSPETQYF. CDR3 nucleotides: TGTGCCAGCAGCCGCAGCCCAGAGACCCAGTACTTC.

This clonotype was seen more than once but under ten times. The gene calls are TRBV20-1 and TRBJ1-4, with 9 bases fitting TRBD1. The CDR3 runs 13 residues. Germline assignment: CDR1 DFQATT and CDR2 SNEGSKA (reference sequence). After removal of 2 bases from V and 7 bases from J, the junction contained 2 bases not matched to a gene. CDR3 in amino acids: CSARPDRGEKLFF. The CDR3 DNA sequence: TGCAGTGCTAGACCGGACAGGGGTGAAAAACTGTTTTTT.

There are a few counts of this clonotype. The chain has TRBV20-1 and TRBJ2-1; 9 nucleotides align to TRBD1. Per the germline V gene, CDR1 is DFQATT and CDR2 is SNEGSKA (reference sequence). J gave up 5 bases and V 6 bases, and 8 bases lay outside the gene matches. This CDR3 has 14 residues. The CDR3 DNA follows: TGCAGTGCGAGGAGGGGACAGGGTGACAATGAGCAGTTCTTC. This codes for CSARRGQGDNEQFF.

The sample holds a few counts of this clonotype. The chain is built from TRBV7-2 and TRBJ2-1; 9 bases align to TRBD2. The CDR3 runs to 17 residues. Germline CDR1 and CDR2: SGHTA and FQGNSA. Trimming at V came to 3 bases and at J to 4 bases, leaving 10 bases not matched to a gene. CDR3 sequence reads: CASSFLTLTSGYNEQFF. The CDR3 nucleotides are TGTGCCAGCAGCTTCTTAACGCTGACTAGCGGTTACAATGAGCAGTTCTTC.

As DNA, the CDR3 is TGTGCCAGCAGCAAACCCCCGGCGGAGGGCTTCTCCTACAATGAGCAGTTCTTC. Translating gives CASSKPPAEGFSYNEQFF. The chain couples TRBV21-1 to TRBJ2-1; whether TRBD2, the table's D call, matches the DNA was not checked. TRBV21-1 is listed as a pseudogene. The CDR3 consists of 18 residues.

The rearrangement links TRBV20-1 to TRBJ1-3; TRBD1 might be the D (6 bases). There are 15 residues in the CDR3. Trimming removed 4 bases at V and 4 bases at J, with 17 bases between. CDR1 and CDR2 from the germline V gene are DFQATT and SNEGSKA (reference sequence). CDR3 region: CSATDPGAGGNTIYF. As DNA, the CDR3 is TGCAGTGCTACGGACCCGGGGGCCGGCGGAAACACCATATATTTT.

The rearrangement joins TRBV28 to TRBJ2-1, with TRBD2 matching over 8 bases. From germline, CDR1 is MDHEN and CDR2 SYDVKM. With V trimmed by 10 bases and J by 8 bases, 7 bases remained unmatched. This CDR3 has 12 amino acids. Here the CDR3 DNA reads TGTGCCACCGGGAGGGCCGAGGATGAGCAGTTCTTC. Its translation is CATGRAEDEQFF.

This chain links TRBV7-9 with TRBJ2-1; D may be TRBD2 (7 bases). This CDR3 is built from 17 residues. V was clipped by 5 bases and J by 2 bases, with 19 bases between them. Looked up from germline, CDR1 is SEHNR and CDR2 is FQNEAQ (reference sequence). The CDR3 here is CASSDRVFGGPYNEQFF. CDR3 bases: TGTGCCAGCAGCGATCGTGTTTTCGGGGGGCCCTACAATGAGCAGTTCTTC.

Turning to this clonotype: A much larger clone lies one base from this, so it may be a read error. The chain employs TRBV12-3 or TRBV12-4 and TRBJ2-1; D could derive from TRBD1 or TRBD2 (5 bases each). The CDR3 contains 16 residues. The V and J ends lost 6 bases and 4 bases respectively, with 19 bases between them. The CDR3 DNA is TGTGCCAGCAGCCGACCGGGACCAGCGAAGTACAATGAGCAGTTCTTC. This gives the protein CASSRPGPAKYNEQFF.